The next 11 T cell receptor beta chains were all read from a single sample in a study of cytomegalovirus exposure and HLA in healthy donors. PCR amplification relied on 60 Vbeta primers (plus 13 Jbeta primers). This table comes from immunoSEQ multiplex PCR, and its TCRdb copy is limited to in-frame clones, with some not included. The data hold about 190,000 clones, with roughly 82% observed a single time. The sequenced sample was PBMCs. The receptors come from a woman aged 45-65 years in good health and CMV-seropositive.

The J gene is TRBJ1-5, the V gene TRBV6-1; D possibly corresponds to TRBD1 (5 bases). Germline CDR1 reads MNHNS; CDR2 reads SASEGT. V dropped 10 bases and J dropped 5 bases, with 12 bases sitting between them. CDR3 length equals 12 residues. This CDR3 is CANDSSYQPQHF. DNA for the CDR3: TGTGCCAACGACAGTTCCTATCAGCCCCAGCATTTT.

The chain carries TRBV5-4 and TRBJ2-7; TRBD2 aligns across 7 bases. Germline CDR1 is SGHNT and CDR2 is YYREEE (reference sequence). The CDR3 has 14 residues. Trimming removed 4 bases from V and 3 bases from J; junction bases left unmatched: 7. The chain's CDR3 is CASSRWGRDYEQYF. In DNA form, the CDR3 reads TGTGCCAGCAGCCGGTGGGGGAGGGACTACGAGCAGTACTTC.

This chain connects TRBV7-2 to TRBJ2-3; 10 bases are a match to TRBD2. The CDR3 sequence is 13 residues long. Germline lookup yields CDR1 SGHTA and CDR2 FQGNSA. V shed 9 bases, J shed 3 bases, and the junction held 3 bases outside the gene matches. CDR3 DNA: TGTGCCAGTAGACTAGCGGGTACAGATACGCAGTATTTT. Its protein product is CASRLAGTDTQYF.

The chain employs TRBV29-1 and TRBJ1-1; maybe TRBD1 (6 bases). The CDR3 contains 14 residues. Trimming cost V 6 bases and J 2 bases, with 16 bases left between them. Looked up from germline, CDR1 is SQVTM and CDR2 is ANQGSEA. The CDR3 region is CSVQSQGINTEAFF. As DNA, the CDR3 is TGCAGCGTACAATCCCAGGGGATAAACACTGAAGCTTTCTTT.

V is TRBV6-5 and J is TRBJ2-7; possibly TRBD2 for D (6 bases). V was shortened by 0 bases and J by 2 bases, with 11 bases between the two germline ends. This CDR3 is 15 amino acids long. The germline CDR1 and CDR2 sequences are MNHEY and SVGAGI. In DNA form, the CDR3 reads TGTGCCAGCAGTTACTCGAGGACTACCACCTACGAGCAGTACTTC. This encodes CASSYSRTTTYEQYF.

This clone was seen a single time. The chain couples TRBV11-2 to TRBJ2-7; 9 bases fit TRBD2. This CDR3 region has 18 residues. After removal of 0 bases from V and 2 bases from J, the junction contained 11 bases not matched to a gene. Germline V gives CDR1 SGHAT, CDR2 FQNNGV. The CDR3 here is CASSLEVRGGAAAYEQYF. The DNA of the CDR3 is TGTGCCAGCAGCTTAGAGGTACGCGGGGGGGCCGCTGCCTACGAGCAGTACTTC.

This sequence joins TRBV5-5 and TRBJ2-1; 9 bases match TRBD2. The CDR3 loop spans 15 amino acids. The ends lost 5 bases at V and 7 bases at J; junction bases unmatched: 10. Germline CDR1 is SGHKS and CDR2 is YYEKEE (reference sequence). In DNA form, the CDR3 reads TGTGCCAGCAGGTCGACTAGCGGCTACCAAAATGAGCAGTTCTTC. Its protein is CASRSTSGYQNEQFF.

This clone came up once. The chain carries TRBV7-9 and TRBJ2-7, with 7 bases lining up with TRBD2. The germline V gene encodes CDR1 SEHNR and CDR2 FQNEAQ (reference sequence). Trimming cost V 2 bases and J 3 bases; bases outside gene matches: 4. CDR3 length: 14 residues. This CDR3 is CASSLTGLDYEQYF. The CDR3 DNA reads as TGTGCCAGCAGCTTAACAGGACTAGACTACGAGCAGTACTTC.

The sample holds a few counts of this clone. The rearrangement links TRBV6-6 to TRBJ1-1, with D hard to call. Trimming took 2 bases from V and 0 from J, leaving 10 bases between them. The CDR3 spans 15 residues. Germline V gene lookup returns CDR1 MNHNY and CDR2 SVGAGI (reference sequence). Written as DNA, the CDR3 is TGTGCCAGCAGTTACCCCGAAGCGGTGAACACTGAAGCTTTCTTT. It codes for CASSYPEAVNTEAFF.

In regard to this clone: Other nucleotide sequences in the sample specify the same CDR3. This chain uses TRBV28 with TRBJ1-1; possibly TRBD1 for D (6 bases). This CDR3 comprises 13 residues. Germline lookup yields CDR1 MDHEN and CDR2 SYDVKM. V was shortened by 11 bases and J by 1 base, with 14 bases between the two germline ends. The CDR3 DNA follows: TGTGCCCTAAGGGGGACACCGAACACTGAAGCTTTCTTT. Its protein product is CALRGTPNTEAFF.

This rearrangement joins TRBV9 to TRBJ2-1, with D perhaps matching TRBD2 (6 bases). V was shortened by 3 bases and J by 0 bases, with 13 bases between the two germline ends. The CDR3 spans 16 residues. Germline-derived CDR1 and CDR2 are SGDLS and YYNGEE. CDR3 loop: CASSGDSSSSYNEQFF. The CDR3 nucleotides are TGTGCCAGCAGCGGGGACTCTTCAAGCTCCTACAATGAGCAGTTCTTC.